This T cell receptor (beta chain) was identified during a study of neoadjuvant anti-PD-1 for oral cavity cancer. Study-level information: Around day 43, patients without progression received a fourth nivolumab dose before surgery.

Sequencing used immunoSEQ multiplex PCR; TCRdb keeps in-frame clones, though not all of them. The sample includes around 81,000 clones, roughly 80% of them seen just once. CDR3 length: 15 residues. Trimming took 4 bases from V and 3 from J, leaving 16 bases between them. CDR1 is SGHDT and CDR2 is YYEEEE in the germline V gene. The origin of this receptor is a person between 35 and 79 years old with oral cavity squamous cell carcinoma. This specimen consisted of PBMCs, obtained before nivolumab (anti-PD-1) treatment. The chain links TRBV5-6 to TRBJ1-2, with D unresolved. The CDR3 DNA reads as TGTGCCAGCAGCAAAAGCCCCAGGTCTTACTATGGCTACACCTTC. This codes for CASSKSPRSYYGYTF.